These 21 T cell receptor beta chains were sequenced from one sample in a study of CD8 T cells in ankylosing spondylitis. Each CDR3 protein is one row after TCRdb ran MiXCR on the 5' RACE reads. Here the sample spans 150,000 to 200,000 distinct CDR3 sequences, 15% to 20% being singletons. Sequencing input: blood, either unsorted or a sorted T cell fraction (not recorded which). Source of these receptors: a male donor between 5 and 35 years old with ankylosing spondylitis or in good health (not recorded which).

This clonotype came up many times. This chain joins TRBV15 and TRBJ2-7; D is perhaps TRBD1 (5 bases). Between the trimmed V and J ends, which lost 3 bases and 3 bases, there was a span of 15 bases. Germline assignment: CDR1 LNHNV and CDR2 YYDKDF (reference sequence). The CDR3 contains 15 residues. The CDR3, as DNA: TGTGCCACCAGCAGTGCCTTTAGGGGCGACTACGAGCAGTACTTC. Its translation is CATSSAFRGDYEQYF.

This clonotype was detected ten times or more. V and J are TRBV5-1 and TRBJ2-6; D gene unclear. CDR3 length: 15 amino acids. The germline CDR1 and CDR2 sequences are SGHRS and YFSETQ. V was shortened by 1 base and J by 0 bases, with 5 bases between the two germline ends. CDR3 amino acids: CASSLPGSGANVLTF. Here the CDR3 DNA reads TGCGCCAGCAGCTTGCCAGGCTCTGGGGCCAACGTCCTGACTTTC.

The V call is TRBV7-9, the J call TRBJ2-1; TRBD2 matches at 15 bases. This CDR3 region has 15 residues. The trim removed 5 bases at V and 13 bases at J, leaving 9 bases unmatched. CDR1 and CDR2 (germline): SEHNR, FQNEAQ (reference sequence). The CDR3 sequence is CASSRGLAGGREQFF. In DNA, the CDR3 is TGTGCCAGCAGCCGAGGACTAGCGGGAGGGCGTGAACAGTTCTTC.

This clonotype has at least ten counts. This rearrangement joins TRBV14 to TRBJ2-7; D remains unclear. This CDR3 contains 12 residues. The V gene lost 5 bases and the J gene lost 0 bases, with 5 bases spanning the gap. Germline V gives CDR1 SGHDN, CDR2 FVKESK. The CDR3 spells CASSDDSYEQYV. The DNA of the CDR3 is TGTGCCAGCAGCGATGACTCCTACGAGCAGTACGTC.

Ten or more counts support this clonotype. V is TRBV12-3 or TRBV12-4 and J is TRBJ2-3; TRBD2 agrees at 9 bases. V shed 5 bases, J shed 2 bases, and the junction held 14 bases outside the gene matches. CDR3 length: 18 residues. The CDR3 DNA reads TGTGCCAGCAGTCCATACCACTCTAGCGGGACCCCCACAGATACGCAGTATTTT. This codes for CASSPYHSSGTPTDTQYF.

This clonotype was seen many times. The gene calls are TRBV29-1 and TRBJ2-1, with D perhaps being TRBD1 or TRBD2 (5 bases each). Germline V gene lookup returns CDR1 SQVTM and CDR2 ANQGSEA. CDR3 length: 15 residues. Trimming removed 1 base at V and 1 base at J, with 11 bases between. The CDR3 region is CSVEGTGRSYNEQFF. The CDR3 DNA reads TGCAGCGTTGAAGGGACGGGACGTTCCTACAATGAGCAGTTCTTC.

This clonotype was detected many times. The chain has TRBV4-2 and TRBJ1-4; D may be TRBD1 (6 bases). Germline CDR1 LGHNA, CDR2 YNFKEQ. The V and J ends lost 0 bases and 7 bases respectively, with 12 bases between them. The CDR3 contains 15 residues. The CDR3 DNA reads TGTGCCAGCAGCCAAGAGGGGGGGCGCGGTGAAAAACTGTTTTTT. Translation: CASSQEGGRGEKLFF.

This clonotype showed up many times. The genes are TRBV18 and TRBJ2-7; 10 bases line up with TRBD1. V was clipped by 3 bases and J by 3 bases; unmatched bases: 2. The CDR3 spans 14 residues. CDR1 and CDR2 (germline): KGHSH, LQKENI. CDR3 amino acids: CASSPGQGIYEQYF. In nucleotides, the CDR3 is TGTGCCAGCTCACCGGGACAGGGGATCTACGAGCAGTACTTC.

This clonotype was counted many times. CDR3 loop: CSATGTDTQYF. CDR3 coding DNA: TGCAGTGCCACCGGAACAGATACGCAGTATTTT. The genes are TRBV20-1 and TRBJ2-3; D unresolved. This CDR3 comprises 11 residues. V lost 6 bases and J 3 bases, leaving 7 bases between the germline ends. CDR1 DFQATT and CDR2 SNEGSKA come from the germline V gene (reference sequence).

The CDR3 is CASGRNYNEQFF. The CDR3 region has the DNA TGTGCTAGTGGGAGGAACTACAATGAGCAGTTCTTC. This chain connects TRBV12-5 to TRBJ2-1; D gene ambiguous. From germline, CDR1 is LGHNT and CDR2 FRNRAP. The CDR3 totals 12 residues. The V end was cut by 6 bases, the J end by 3 bases, with 6 bases between. Variable domain in full (rest from reference TRBV12-5 and TRBJ2-1): DARVTQTPRHKVTEMGQEVTMRCQPILGHNTVFWYRQTMMQGLELLAYFRNRAPLDDSGMPKDRFSAEMPDATLATLKIQPSEPRDSAVYFCASGRNYNEQFFGPGTRLTVL.

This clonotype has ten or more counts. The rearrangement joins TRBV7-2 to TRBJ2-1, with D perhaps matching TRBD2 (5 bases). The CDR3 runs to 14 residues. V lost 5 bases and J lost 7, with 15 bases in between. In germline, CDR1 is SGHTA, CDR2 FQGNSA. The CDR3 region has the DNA TGTGCCAGCAGCCCCGGCCGGGGAATAAATGAGCAGTTCTTC. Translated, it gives CASSPGRGINEQFF.

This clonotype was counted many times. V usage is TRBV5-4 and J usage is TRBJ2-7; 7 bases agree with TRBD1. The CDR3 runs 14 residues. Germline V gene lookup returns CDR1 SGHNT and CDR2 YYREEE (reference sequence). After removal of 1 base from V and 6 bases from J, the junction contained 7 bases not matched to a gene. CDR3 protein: CASSLSTGVSEQYV. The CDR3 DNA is TGTGCCAGCAGCTTGAGTACAGGGGTTTCCGAGCAGTACGTC.

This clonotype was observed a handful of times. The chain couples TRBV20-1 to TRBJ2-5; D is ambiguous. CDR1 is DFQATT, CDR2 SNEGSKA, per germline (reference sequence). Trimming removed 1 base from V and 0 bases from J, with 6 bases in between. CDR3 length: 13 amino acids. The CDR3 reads CSARVPYQETQYF. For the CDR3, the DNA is TGCAGTGCTAGAGTTCCGTACCAAGAGACCCAGTACTTC.

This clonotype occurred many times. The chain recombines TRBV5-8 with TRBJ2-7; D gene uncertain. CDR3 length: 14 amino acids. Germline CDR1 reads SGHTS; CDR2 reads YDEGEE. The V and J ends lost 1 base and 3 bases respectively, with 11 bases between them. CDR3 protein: CASSLSGRLYEQYF. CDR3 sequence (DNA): TGTGCCAGCAGCTTGTCAGGACGGCTCTACGAGCAGTACTTC.

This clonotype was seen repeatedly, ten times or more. The DNA of the CDR3 is TGCGCCAGCAGCCAAGAAGGGATGCCCATTCTAGCGGGAAACACCGGGGAGCTGTTTTTT. It codes for CASSQEGMPILAGNTGELFF. The chain uses TRBV4-1 and TRBJ2-2, with TRBD2 matching over 9 bases. The CDR3 runs 20 residues. The V gene's germline CDR1 is MGHRA and CDR2 YSYEKL. The J segment lost 2 bases and the V segment lost 0 bases, leaving 13 bases of the junction unmatched.

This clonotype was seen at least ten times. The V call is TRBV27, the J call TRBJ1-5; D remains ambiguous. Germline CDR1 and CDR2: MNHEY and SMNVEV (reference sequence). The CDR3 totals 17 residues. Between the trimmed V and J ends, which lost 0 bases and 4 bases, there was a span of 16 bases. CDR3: CASSLSYPLGPNQPQHF. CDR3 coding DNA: TGTGCCAGCAGTTTATCCTACCCCCTGGGTCCGAATCAGCCCCAGCATTTT.

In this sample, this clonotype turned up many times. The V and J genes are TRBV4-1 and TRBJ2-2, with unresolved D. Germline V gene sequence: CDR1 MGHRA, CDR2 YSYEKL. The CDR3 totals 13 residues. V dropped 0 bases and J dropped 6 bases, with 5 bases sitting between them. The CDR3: CASSQDSPGELFF. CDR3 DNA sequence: TGCGCCAGCAGCCAAGATTCCCCCGGGGAGCTGTTTTTT.

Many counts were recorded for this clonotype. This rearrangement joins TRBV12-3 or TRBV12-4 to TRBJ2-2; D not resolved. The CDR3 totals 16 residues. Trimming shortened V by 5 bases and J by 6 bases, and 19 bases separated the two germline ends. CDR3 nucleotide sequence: TGTGCCAGCAGTCAAAGGGCCGGTCGGTGGGCCGGGGAGCTGTTTTTT. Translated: CASSQRAGRWAGELFF.

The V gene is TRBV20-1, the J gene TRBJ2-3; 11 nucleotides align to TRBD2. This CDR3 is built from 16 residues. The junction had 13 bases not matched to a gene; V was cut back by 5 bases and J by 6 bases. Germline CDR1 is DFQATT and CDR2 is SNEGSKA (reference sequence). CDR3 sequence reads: CSAPRGTSGVQDTQYF. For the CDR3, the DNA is TGCAGTGCTCCCAGAGGGACTAGCGGCGTTCAGGATACGCAGTATTTT.

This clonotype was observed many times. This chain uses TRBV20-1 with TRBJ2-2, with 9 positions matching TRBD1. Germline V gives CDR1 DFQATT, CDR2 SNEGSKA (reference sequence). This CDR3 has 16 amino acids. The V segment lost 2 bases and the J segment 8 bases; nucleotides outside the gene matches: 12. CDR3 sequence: CSARPSGTGTAGELFF. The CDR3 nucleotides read TGCAGTGCTAGACCCTCCGGGACAGGGACCGCAGGGGAGCTGTTTTTT.

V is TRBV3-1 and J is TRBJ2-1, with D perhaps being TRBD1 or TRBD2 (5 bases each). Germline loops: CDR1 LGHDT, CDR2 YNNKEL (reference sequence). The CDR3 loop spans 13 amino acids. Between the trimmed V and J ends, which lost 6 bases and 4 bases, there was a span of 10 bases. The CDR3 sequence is CASRRDGYNEQFF. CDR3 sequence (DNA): TGTGCCAGCAGACGGGACGGATACAATGAGCAGTTCTTC.